This TCR beta chain stems from a study of shared clonotypes between healthy human individuals. Study-wide findings and caveats: In contrast to clonotypes shared by all four donors, non-shared clonotypes had lower generation probabilities. Naive subsets, compared against memory subsets, generally had larger estimated richness values.

Assay execution proceeded at the deep level. Repertoires were generated with immunoSEQ multiplex PCR, while TCRdb's copy carries only in-frame clones and drops some. The table has about 2 million clones, about 94% seen once. CD8 cells regarded as naive lacked CD45RO, were positively chosen for CCR7, and omitted terminally differentiated effector memory CD45RA+ cells. CDR3 size: 13 residues. Looked up from germline, CDR1 is MDHEN and CDR2 is SYDVKM. V was shortened by 7 bases and J by 5 bases, with 11 bases between the two germline ends. Concerning this clone itself: Its antigen remains unidentified.

The source material was naive CD8+ T cells sorted from blood. The gene calls are TRBV28 and TRBJ2-2, with D perhaps given as TRBD1 or TRBD2 (5 bases each). This receptor was taken from a man between 18 and 29 years old in good health. CDR3 sequence reads: CASITWGTGELFF. DNA of the CDR3: TGTGCCAGCATCACCTGGGGGACCGGGGAGCTGTTTTTT.